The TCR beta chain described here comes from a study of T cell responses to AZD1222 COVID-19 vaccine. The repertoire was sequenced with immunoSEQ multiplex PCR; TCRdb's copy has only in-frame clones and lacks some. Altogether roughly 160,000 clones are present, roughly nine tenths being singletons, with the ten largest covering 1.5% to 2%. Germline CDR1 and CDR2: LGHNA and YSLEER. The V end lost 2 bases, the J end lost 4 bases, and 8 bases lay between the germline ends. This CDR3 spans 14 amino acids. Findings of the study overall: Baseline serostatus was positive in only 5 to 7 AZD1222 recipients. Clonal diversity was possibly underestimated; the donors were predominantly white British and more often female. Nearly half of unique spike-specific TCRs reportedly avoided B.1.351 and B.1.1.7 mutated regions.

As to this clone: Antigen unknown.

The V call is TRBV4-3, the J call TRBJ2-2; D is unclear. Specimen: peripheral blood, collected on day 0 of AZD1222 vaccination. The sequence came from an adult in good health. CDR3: CASSQFVGTGELFF. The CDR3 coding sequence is TGCGCCAGCAGCCAATTCGTAGGCACCGGGGAGCTGTTTTTT.